This T cell receptor beta chain appears in the sequencing data of a study of PD-L1 blockade in urothelial cancer. Study-wide context: The researchers analyzed blood 3 weeks (second dose) and 6 weeks after treatment start.

Spiking each PCR with synthetic TCR analog templates was performed. The protocol was immunoSEQ multiplex PCR, while the TCRdb copy is restricted to in-frame clones and leaves out a portion. This table holds under 70,000 clones, approximately 85% found once. CDR1 is SNHLY, CDR2 FYNNEI, per germline. This CDR3 contains 11 residues. V shed 6 bases and J shed 2 bases, with 5 bases lying between them. The time point denotes: pretreatment peripheral blood. Each individual provided 1 to 8 samples (taken pretreatment and on-treatment). The rearrangement uses TRBV2 and TRBJ2-7; D remains unclear. Sample: PBMCs, taken around atezolizumab (anti-PD-L1) treatment. The clonotype comes from a man between 65 and 80 years old with urothelial cancer. The CDR3 region is CASRETYEQYF. CDR3 bases: TGTGCCAGCAGGGAGACCTACGAGCAGTACTTC.